This TCR beta chain derives from a study of shared clonotypes between healthy human individuals. V shed 4 bases and J 9 bases; nucleotides not matched to a gene: 5. The germline CDR1 and CDR2 sequences are WNHNN and SYGVQD (reference sequence). CDR3 length: 13 residues. TCRdb keeps only in-frame clones here, not all; method: immunoSEQ multiplex PCR. The sample records roughly 2,300,000 clones, around 93% being singletons. The count of this clone is one. This chain connects TRBV10-1 to TRBJ2-1, with 8 bases lining up with TRBD1. This clonotype was sampled from a young man in good health. Some clones in this sample may be carry-over from other donors' samples. The sequencing input was naive CD4+ T cells from PBMCs. Subset reported: CD45RA+ positively selected. Here the CDR3 DNA reads TGCGCCAGCAGTGCAGGGGGCGGAGGTGAGCAGTTCTTC. It codes for CASSAGGGGEQFF.